Shown below are 28 T cell receptor delta chains from a single sample sequenced in a study of gamma-delta T cells after stem cell transplantation. TCRdb reran clone calling via CATT on the RT-PCR reads. The sample has 2,800 or so delta-chain clones; roughly 2.7% are singletons. Source material: gamma-delta T cells. Receptors were obtained from a human donor. It is not recorded whose cells these are; they may come from a transplant donor.

Concerning this clone: The protein recorded in TCRdb matches a much larger clone and deviates from this DNA's translation at residue 14, suggesting a read error; the protein here is obtained by translating the DNA. The chain employs TRDV2 and TRDJ1; 8 bases line up with TRDD3. The germline V gene has CDR1 GEAIGNYY and CDR2 EKD. The CDR3 runs to 16 residues. CDR3 DNA sequence: TGTGCCTGTGAAGGTTTGGAGCTGGGGGACACCGATAAACCCATCTTT. This sequence encodes CACEGLELGDTDKPIF.

This clone was picked up a small number of times. The likely explanation is a read error, given a far larger clone one base away. Other DNA sequences from this sample encode an identical CDR3 as well. The chain combines TRDV2 with TRDJ1; 8 positions agree with TRDD3. CDR1 GEAIGNYY and CDR2 EKD come from the germline V gene. The CDR3 has 17 residues. Trimming cost V 0 bases and J 0 bases; bases outside gene matches: 8. The CDR3 here is CACDTLGEKVYTDKLIF. Written as DNA, the CDR3 is TGTGCCTGTGACACCCTGGGGGAGAAGGTATACACCGATAAACTCATCTTT.

With respect to this clone: The amino acid sequence in TCRdb belongs to a much larger clone and departs from this DNA's translation at residue 8, likely a sequencing read error; the sequence shown is translated from the DNA. The chain joins TRDV2 to TRDJ1; D is uncertain. This CDR3 comprises 18 residues. V was clipped by 0 bases and J by 0 bases, with 19 bases between them. In germline, CDR1 is GEAIGNYY, CDR2 EKD. The CDR3 sequence: CACDTLSRPSTYTDKLIF. In DNA form, the CDR3 reads TGTGCCTGTGACACCTTGTCCCGTCCCTCTACATACACCGATAAACTCATCTTT.

This clone was counted a few times. TCRdb assigns this DNA the protein of a much larger clone, which departs from its translation at residue 9; this likely reflects a read error, and the protein shown comes from translating the DNA. This rearrangement joins TRDV2 to TRDJ1; no clear D. The ends were cut back, 3 bases at V and 0 bases at J, with 16 bases in the middle. Germline assignment: CDR1 GEAIGNYY and CDR2 EKD. The CDR3 sequence is 16 residues long. For the CDR3, the DNA is TGTGCCTGTGACTCCCTAAGTACTGTGAACACCGATAAACTCATCTTT. Amino acid sequence: CACDSLSTVNTDKLIF.

A remark on this clone: A far more abundant clone sits one base away, making this likely a read error. Within the sample, other DNA sequences also encode this same CDR3. The chain uses TRDV2 and TRDJ1, with a possible D match to TRDD3 (6 bases). V lost 2 bases and J lost 3, with 12 bases in between. The CDR3 is made up of 14 amino acids. Germline CDR1 and CDR2: GEAIGNYY and EKD. The CDR3 nucleotides are TGTGCCTGTGACATCTTGGGGGGTGCCGATAAACTCATCTTT. Translated, it gives CACDILGGADKLIF.

This clone came up many times. The chain recombines TRDV1 with TRDJ1; 7 bases line up with TRDD2. From germline, CDR1 is TSWWSYY and CDR2 QGS. This CDR3 region has 20 residues. After removal of 4 bases from V and 0 bases from J, the junction contained 20 bases not matched to a gene. CDR3 loop: CALGGLSLPPFLEYTDKLIF. The CDR3 DNA is TGTGCTCTTGGGGGCCTTTCCCTTCCCCCCTTCCTCGAGTACACCGATAAACTCATCTTT.

On this clone itself: A read error likely explains this, since a far larger clone differs by one base. Other DNA sequences of this sample code for an identical CDR3. The gene calls are TRDV2 and TRDJ3, with D unclear. Trimming stripped 0 bases from V and 1 base from J, with 18 bases between. The V gene's germline CDR1 is GEAIGNYY and CDR2 EKD. The CDR3 totals 20 residues. CDR3 loop: CACDTGASGGYSWDTRQMFF. The CDR3 nucleotides are TGTGCCTGTGACACCGGTGCTTCTGGAGGTTATTCCTGGGACACCCGACAGATGTTTTTC.

The sample holds a few counts of this clone. The TCRdb record carries a much larger clone's protein, which differs from this DNA's translation at residue 4; a read error is the likely cause, and the protein listed here is the DNA translation. The chain uses TRDV2 and TRDJ1, with TRDD3 as a possible D gene (5 bases). V was clipped by 5 bases and J by 0 bases, with 30 bases between them. This CDR3 is 20 amino acids long. CDR1 is GEAIGNYY and CDR2 is EKD in the germline V gene. CDR3 sequence (DNA): TGTGCCTGTGTCTCCCTTGCGTCTGGCGATACAGTCCCCTACACCGATAAACTCATCTTT. Residues: CACVSLASGDTVPYTDKLIF.

Worth noting for this clone: The TCRdb record carries a much larger clone's protein, which differs from this DNA's translation at residue 9; a read error is the likely cause, and the protein listed here is the DNA translation. The genes are TRDV2 and TRDJ1; 7 positions agree with TRDD3. With 0 bases clipped from V and 0 bases from J, the junction kept 9 bases outside the gene matches. Germline loops: CDR1 GEAIGNYY, CDR2 EKD. This CDR3 is built from 17 residues. The CDR3 DNA reads as TGTGCCTGTGACACCGTGCTGGGGGGCTCGTACACCGATAAACTCATCTTT. It yields the protein CACDTVLGGSYTDKLIF.

This clone is judged large. The same CDR3 also results from other DNA sequences found in this sample. The V and J genes are TRDV2 and TRDJ1; D is ambiguous. The CDR3 is 15 amino acids. Germline loops: CDR1 GEAIGNYY, CDR2 EKD. Between the trimmed V and J ends, which lost 0 bases and 8 bases, there was a span of 18 bases. The CDR3 bases are TGTGCCTGTGACACCGTAGGACTGCCCATAGGGAAACTCATCTTT. Translation gives CACDTVGLPIGKLIF.

As concerns this clone: This sequence may be a read error, since a much larger clone differs from it by one base. Other DNA variants within this sample encode the same CDR3. The J gene is TRDJ1, the V gene TRDV2, with 11 nucleotides matching TRDD3. V lost 0 bases to trimming and J lost 0 bases; unmatched junction nucleotides: 5. CDR3 length: 17 amino acids. From germline, CDR1 is GEAIGNYY and CDR2 EKD. The CDR3 coding sequence is TGTGCCTGTGACACCGTGCTGGGGGATACACACACCGATAAACTCATCTTT. The encoded protein is CACDTVLGDTHTDKLIF.

This clone is deemed large. For the CDR3, the DNA is TGTGCCTGTGACACCGGCTGGGGGAACTCCTGGGACACCCGACAGATGTTTTTC. It encodes CACDTGWGNSWDTRQMFF. The V and J genes are TRDV2 and TRDJ3, with TRDD3 identical over 8 bases. The CDR3 is 18 residues long. In germline, CDR1 is GEAIGNYY, CDR2 EKD. The junction had 3 bases not matched to a gene; V was cut back by 0 bases and J by 0 bases.

This clone was observed a handful of times. This likely came from a read error, as a far larger clone is one base away. The same CDR3 can be traced to other DNA sequences in this sample. The V call is TRDV2, the J call TRDJ1; D uncertain. V was pared by 4 bases and J by 4 bases, with 15 bases between. The CDR3 runs 14 residues. Germline CDR1 GEAIGNYY, CDR2 EKD. This CDR3 is CACDSLVLGDKLIF. The CDR3 coding sequence is TGTGCCTGTGATTCATTAGTCTTAGGCGATAAACTCATCTTT.

This rearrangement joins TRDV2 to TRDJ3; D gene uncertain. The germline V and J ends were trimmed by 0 bases and 0 bases, with 11 bases remaining between them. The CDR3 runs 18 residues. CDR1 is GEAIGNYY and CDR2 is EKD in the germline V gene. The CDR3 sequence: CACDTLGTSSWDTRQMFF. The CDR3 DNA sequence: TGTGCCTGTGACACCCTAGGGACGAGCTCCTGGGACACCCGACAGATGTTTTTC.

Regarding this clone: The protein TCRdb lists differs from the translation of the DNA at residue 11; the protein given here is translated from the DNA itself. The chain joins TRDV2 to TRDJ1; TRDD3 agrees at 10 bases. This CDR3 has 18 amino acids. Trimming at V came to 3 bases and at J to 1 base, leaving 13 bases not matched to a gene. Germline values: CDR1 GEAIGNYY, CDR2 EKD. The CDR3, as DNA: TGTGCCTGTGACCTACTGGGGGATCCTCTAATGGGCACCGATAAACTCATCTTT. Its translation: CACDLLGDPLMGTDKLIF.

This clone is medium-sized within its sample. The chain uses TRDV2 and TRDJ1; 10 nucleotides match TRDD3. The V gene's germline CDR1 is GEAIGNYY and CDR2 EKD. V trimming: 0 bases; J trimming: 3 bases; junction bases outside the gene matches: 9. This CDR3 spans 17 amino acids. For the CDR3, the DNA is TGTGCCTGTGACACCCTCGGGTTTACTGGGGGATCCGATAAACTCATCTTT. Amino acid sequence: CACDTLGFTGGSDKLIF.

Only a few counts were recorded for this clone. TCRdb records a much larger clone's protein for this DNA, with a difference at residue 8 that likely arises from a read error; the protein given is the translation of the DNA. The chain has TRDV2 and TRDJ1, with D unresolved. CDR3 size: 16 residues. The V end was cut by 2 bases, the J end by 4 bases, with 19 bases between. Germline values: CDR1 GEAIGNYY, CDR2 EKD. The CDR3 sequence is CACDKVGLPNRDKLIF. The CDR3 nucleotides read TGTGCCTGTGACAAAGTTGGGCTACCAAATCGCGATAAACTCATCTTT.

This clone has a handful of counts. This may be a read error: a much more frequent sequence differs by one nucleotide. The chain links TRDV2 to TRDJ1; 8 bases map to TRDD3. The CDR3 spans 17 residues. V trimming: 3 bases; J trimming: 0 bases; junction bases outside the gene matches: 11. The germline CDR1 and CDR2 sequences are GEAIGNYY and EKD. CDR3 loop: CACDLLGAPEYTDKLIF. The CDR3 coding sequence is TGTGCCTGTGACTTACTGGGGGCCCCCGAGTACACCGATAAACTCATCTTT.

This clone was seen more than once but under ten times. With a much larger clone just one base away, this may be a read error. V usage is TRDV2 and J usage is TRDJ1, with D tentatively TRDD2 or TRDD3 (5 bases each). The CDR3 is 17 amino acids. Trimming pared 4 bases from V and 0 bases from J, leaving 20 bases between. The germline gives CDR1 GEAIGNYY, CDR2 EKD. The CDR3 spells CACDSLLEGWDTDKLIF. CDR3 sequence (DNA): TGTGCCTGTGATTCCTTACTGGAGGGATGGGACACCGATAAACTCATCTTT.

This clone came up a few times. The amino acid sequence in TCRdb belongs to a much larger clone and departs from this DNA's translation at residue 12, likely a sequencing read error; the sequence shown is translated from the DNA. CDR3 region: CACDTVGDRSDELIF. The DNA for the CDR3 is TGTGCCTGTGACACCGTGGGGGATCGGTCCGATGAACTCATCTTT. This sequence joins TRDV2 and TRDJ1; 8 bases are a match to TRDD3. The CDR3 is made up of 15 amino acids. Germline values: CDR1 GEAIGNYY, CDR2 EKD.

A note on this clone: Given a much more abundant clone one base away, this may be a read error. J is TRDJ1 and V is TRDV2; 8 bases match TRDD3. From germline, CDR1 is GEAIGNYY and CDR2 EKD. The CDR3 totals 15 residues. V was clipped by 0 bases and J by 7 bases; unmatched bases: 9. The CDR3 bases are TGTGCCTGTGACACCGTACTGAGGGATACGGGTAAACTCATCTTT. Its translation: CACDTVLRDTGKLIF.

The chain couples TRDV2 to TRDJ1, with 8 bases matching TRDD3. V was pared by 3 bases and J by 0 bases, with 5 bases of the junction left unmatched. Germline V gene sequence: CDR1 GEAIGNYY, CDR2 EKD. The CDR3 consists of 15 residues. DNA for the CDR3: TGTGCCTGTGACCCCTGGGGGACCGACACCGATAAACTCATCTTT. Translation: CACDPWGTDTDKLIF.

A note on this clone: Translating this DNA gives a protein that differs at residue 3 from the TCRdb one, which belongs to a much larger clone; a read error is likely, and the protein shown is this translation. The rearrangement uses TRDV2 and TRDJ1; 8 bases line up with TRDD3. The germline CDR1 and CDR2 sequences are GEAIGNYY and EKD. The length of the CDR3 is 18 residues. This CDR3 reads CARDPLLSHTGDMAGLIF. In DNA form, the CDR3 reads TGTGCCCGTGACCCACTACTATCCCACACGGGGGATATGGCTGGACTCATCTTT.

In the case of this clone: With only one base between it and a far larger clone, this is likely a read error. The genes are TRDV2 and TRDJ1; D is uncertain. Germline V gives CDR1 GEAIGNYY, CDR2 EKD. The CDR3 loop spans 15 amino acids. CDR3 residues: CACNTVSTSPDKLIF. DNA of the CDR3: TGTGCCTGTAACACCGTGTCGACTTCGCCCGATAAACTCATCTTT.

This clone is labeled as medium-sized. This likely traces to a read error, being one base from a far larger clone. J is TRDJ1 and V is TRDV2, with D tentatively TRDD2 or TRDD3 (5 bases each). The CDR3 is 20 residues long. The germline gives CDR1 GEAIGNYY, CDR2 EKD. CDR3 nucleotides: TGTGCCTGTGACTCCCTTGCGTCTGGCGATACAGTCCCCTACACCGATACACTCATCTTT. Amino acid sequence: CACDSLASGDTVPYTDTLIF.

Regarding this clone: The protein given by TCRdb reflects a much larger clone and differs at residue 9 from this DNA's translation, likely from a read error; the protein shown is the DNA's translation. This chain connects TRDV2 to TRDJ1, with D maybe TRDD3 (6 bases). The CDR3 covers 20 residues. Germline V lookup: CDR1 GEAIGNYY, CDR2 EKD. Trimming took off 4 bases at V and 2 bases at J, with 31 bases between the two ends. The CDR3 sequence is CACDPVPLEDTSWKTDKLIF. The CDR3 coding sequence is TGTGCCTGTGATCCTGTGCCACTGGAGGATACCTCTTGGAAGACCGATAAACTCATCTTT.

This clone is medium-sized by share. The identical CDR3 is also encoded by other nucleotide sequences in the sample. CDR3 in DNA: TGTGCCTGTGGCGCACTTACTCTTCAGGGGGATAAAAAACTCATCTTT. This codes for CACGALTLQGDKKLIF. This chain uses TRDV2 with TRDJ1; TRDD3 aligns across 8 bases. With 5 bases clipped from V and 8 bases from J, the junction kept 18 bases outside the gene matches. This CDR3 has 16 residues. Germline CDR1 GEAIGNYY, CDR2 EKD.

This clone is labeled as medium-sized (0.01 to 0.1%). This rearrangement joins TRDV2 to TRDJ3, with 7 bases that match TRDD3. Looked up from germline, CDR1 is GEAIGNYY and CDR2 is EKD. The CDR3 sequence is 20 residues long. Trimming at V came to 0 bases and at J to 0 bases, leaving 10 bases not matched to a gene. The CDR3 loop is CACDTPGGPGSSWDTRQMFF. Here the CDR3 DNA reads TGTGCCTGTGACACCCCTGGGGGTCCTGGAAGCTCCTGGGACACCCGACAGATGTTTTTC.